The following is a T cell receptor (beta chain) sequence with its context. Per the original methods: Amplified reference gene primers provided the basis for estimating nucleated cell counts. The protocol was immunoSEQ multiplex PCR, while the TCRdb copy is restricted to in-frame clones and leaves out a portion. V and J calls and clone size follow that table, whereas D and trimming were derived from the DNA. The data show 150,000 to 200,000 clones, with about 85% seen just once and around 23% held by the top ten. The sample is drawn from a study of blood T cell repertoires in COVID-19. Study-wide background: PBMCs, B-cell-depleted T cells, or T cells provided the cDNA or gDNA that made up the material.

The V segment lost 5 bases and the J segment 8 bases; nucleotides outside the gene matches: 11. This CDR3 contains 14 residues. Germline V gene lookup returns CDR1 MNHEY and CDR2 SMNVEV (reference sequence). Specimen: PBMCs or T cells enriched from blood (not recorded which). The receptor comes from a woman aged 40 to 50 in a cohort exposed to, infected with or recovered from COVID-19 (not recorded which). The chain couples TRBV27 to TRBJ1-2, with TRBD1 matching over 7 bases. The CDR3 DNA follows: TGTGCCAGCAGTGGGGGCAGGGGGACGGGGGGCTACACCTTC. Its translation: CASSGGRGTGGYTF.